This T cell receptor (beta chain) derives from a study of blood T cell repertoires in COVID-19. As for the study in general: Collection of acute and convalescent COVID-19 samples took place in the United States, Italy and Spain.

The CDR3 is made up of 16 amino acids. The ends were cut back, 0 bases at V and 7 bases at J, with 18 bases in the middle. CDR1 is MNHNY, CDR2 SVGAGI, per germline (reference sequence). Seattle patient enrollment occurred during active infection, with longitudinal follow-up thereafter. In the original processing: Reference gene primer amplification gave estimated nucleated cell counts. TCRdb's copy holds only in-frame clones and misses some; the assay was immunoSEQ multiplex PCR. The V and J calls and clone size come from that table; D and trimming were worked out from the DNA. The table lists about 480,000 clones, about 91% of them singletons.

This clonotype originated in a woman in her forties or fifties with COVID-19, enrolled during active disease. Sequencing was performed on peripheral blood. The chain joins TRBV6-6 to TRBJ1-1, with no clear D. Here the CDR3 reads CASSYSPNYPGNEAFF. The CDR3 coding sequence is TGTGCCAGCAGTTACTCCCCTAACTACCCCGGGAATGAAGCTTTCTTT.